This paragraph covers one T cell receptor beta chain sequence. This entry is derived from a study of monozygotic twins with inflammatory bowel disease. No DNA is given; TCRdb re-called the 5' RACE reads and lists each CDR3 protein once. The sample data list approximately 210,000 distinct CDR3 sequences. CDR3 length equals 15 residues. Germline V gives CDR1 SEHNR, CDR2 FQNEAQ (reference sequence). This rearrangement joins TRBV7-9 to TRBJ1-5; TCRdb picks TRBD1, but there is no DNA to check that call. The TCR comes from a human donor with ulcerative colitis or Crohn's disease, or a healthy co-twin of an affected twin (not recorded which). Sample: blood. CDR3 sequence: CASSLGTGISQPQHF.